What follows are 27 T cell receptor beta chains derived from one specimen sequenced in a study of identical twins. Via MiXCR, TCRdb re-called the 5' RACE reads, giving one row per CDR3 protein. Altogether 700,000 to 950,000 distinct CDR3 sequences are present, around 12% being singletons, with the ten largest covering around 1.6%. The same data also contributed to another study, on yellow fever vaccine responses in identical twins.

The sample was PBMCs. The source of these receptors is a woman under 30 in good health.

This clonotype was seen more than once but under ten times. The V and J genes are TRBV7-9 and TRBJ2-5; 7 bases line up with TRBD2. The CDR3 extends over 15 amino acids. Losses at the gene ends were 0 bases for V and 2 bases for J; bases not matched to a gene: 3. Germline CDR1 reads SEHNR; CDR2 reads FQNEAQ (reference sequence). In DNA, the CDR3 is TGTGCCAGCAGCTTAGCCTGGGGGGGACAAGAGACCCAGTACTTC. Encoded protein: CASSLAWGGQETQYF. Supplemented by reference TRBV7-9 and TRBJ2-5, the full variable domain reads DTGVSQNPRHKITKRGQNVTFRCDPISEHNRLYWYRQTLGQGPEFLTYFQNEAQLEKSRLLSDRFSAERPKGSFSTLEIQRTEQGDSAMYLCASSLAWGGQETQYFGPGTRLLVL.

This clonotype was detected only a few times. CDR3 amino acids: CASSFEISTEAFF. The DNA of the CDR3 is TGTGCCAGCAGTTTCGAGATAAGCACTGAAGCTTTCTTT. The chain uses TRBV12-3 or TRBV12-4 and TRBJ1-1; D gene unclear. The CDR3 spans 13 residues. Deletions cut 3 bases from V and 4 bases from J, with 9 bases between.

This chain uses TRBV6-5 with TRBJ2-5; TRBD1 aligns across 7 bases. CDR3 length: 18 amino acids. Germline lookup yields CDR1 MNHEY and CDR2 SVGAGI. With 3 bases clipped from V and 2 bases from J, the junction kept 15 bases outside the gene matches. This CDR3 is CASSYNRDSQQLQETQYF. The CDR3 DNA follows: TGTGCCAGCAGTTATAACCGGGACAGTCAACAGCTGCAAGAGACCCAGTACTTC.

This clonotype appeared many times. CDR3 nucleotides: TGCGCCAGCAGCCCCATTCCGGGACAACCTTACAATGAGCAGTTCTTC. Translating it yields CASSPIPGQPYNEQFF. This sequence joins TRBV5-1 and TRBJ2-1, with a weak D call TRBD1 (6 bases). The CDR3 is 16 residues long. CDR1 SGHRS and CDR2 YFSETQ come from the germline V gene. V lost 4 bases, J lost 4 bases, and 18 bases lay in between.

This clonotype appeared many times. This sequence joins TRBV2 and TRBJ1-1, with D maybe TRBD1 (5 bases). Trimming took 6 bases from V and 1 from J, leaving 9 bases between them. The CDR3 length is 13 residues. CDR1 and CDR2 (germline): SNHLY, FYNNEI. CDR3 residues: CASRDTPNTEAFF. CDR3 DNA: TGTGCCAGCAGGGACACTCCGAACACTGAAGCTTTCTTT. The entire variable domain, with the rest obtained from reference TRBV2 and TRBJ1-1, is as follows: EPEVTQTPSHQVTQMGQEVILRCVPISNHLYFYWYRQILGQKVEFLVSFYNNEISEKSEIFDDQFSVERPDGSNFTLKIRSTKLEDSAMYFCASRDTPNTEAFFGQGTRLTVV.

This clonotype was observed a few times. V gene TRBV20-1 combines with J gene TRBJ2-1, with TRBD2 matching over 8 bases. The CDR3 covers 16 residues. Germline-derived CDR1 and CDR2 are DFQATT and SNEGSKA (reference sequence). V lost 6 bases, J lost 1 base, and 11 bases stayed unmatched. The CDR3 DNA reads TGCAGTGCCCGGGCGTCGGGACTAGGTTCCTACAATGAGCAGTTCTTC. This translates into CSARASGLGSYNEQFF.

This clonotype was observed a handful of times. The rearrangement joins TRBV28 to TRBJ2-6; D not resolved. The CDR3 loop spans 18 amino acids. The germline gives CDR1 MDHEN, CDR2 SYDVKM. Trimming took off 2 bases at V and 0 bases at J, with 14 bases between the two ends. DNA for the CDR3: TGTGCCAGCAGTTTAGAGGCAGGCGAAATCTCTGGGGCCAACGTCCTGACTTTC. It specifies CASSLEAGEISGANVLTF.

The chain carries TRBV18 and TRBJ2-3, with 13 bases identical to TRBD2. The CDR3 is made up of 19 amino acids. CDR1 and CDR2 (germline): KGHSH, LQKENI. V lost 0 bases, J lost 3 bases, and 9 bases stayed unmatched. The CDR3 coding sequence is TGTGCCAGCTCACCACCCGGGCCCACTAGCGGGAGGGCAACAGATACGCAGTATTTT. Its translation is CASSPPGPTSGRATDTQYF. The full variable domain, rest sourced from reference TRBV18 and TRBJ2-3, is NAGVMQNPRHLVRRRGQEARLRCSPMKGHSHVYWYRQLPEEGLKFMVYLQKENIIDESGMPKERFSAEFPKEGPSILRIQQVVRGDSAAYFCASSPPGPTSGRATDTQYFGPGTRLTVL.

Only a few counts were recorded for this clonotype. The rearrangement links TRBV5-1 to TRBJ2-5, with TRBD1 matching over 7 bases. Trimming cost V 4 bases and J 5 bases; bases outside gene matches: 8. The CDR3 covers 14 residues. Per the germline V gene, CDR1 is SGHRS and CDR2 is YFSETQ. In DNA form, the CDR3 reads TGCGCCAGCAGCCGACAGGGTCACGGGGAGACCCAGTACTTC. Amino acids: CASSRQGHGETQYF.

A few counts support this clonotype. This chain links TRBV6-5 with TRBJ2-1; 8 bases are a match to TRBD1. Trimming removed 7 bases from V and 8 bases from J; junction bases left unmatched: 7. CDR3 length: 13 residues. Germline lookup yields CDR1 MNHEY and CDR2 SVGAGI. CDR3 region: CASIMDRDDEQFF. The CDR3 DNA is TGTGCCAGCATTATGGACAGGGACGATGAGCAGTTCTTC.

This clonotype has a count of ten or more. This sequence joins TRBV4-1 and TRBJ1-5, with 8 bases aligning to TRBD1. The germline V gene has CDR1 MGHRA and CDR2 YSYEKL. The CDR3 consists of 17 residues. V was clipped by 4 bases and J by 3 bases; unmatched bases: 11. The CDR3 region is CASSLGQGGLDNQPQHF. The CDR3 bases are TGCGCCAGCAGCCTCGGACAGGGAGGATTGGACAATCAGCCCCAGCATTTT.

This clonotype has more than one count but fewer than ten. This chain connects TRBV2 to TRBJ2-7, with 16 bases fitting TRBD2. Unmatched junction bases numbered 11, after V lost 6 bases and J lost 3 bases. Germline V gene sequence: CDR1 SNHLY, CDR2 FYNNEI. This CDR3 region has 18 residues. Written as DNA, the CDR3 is TGTGCCAGCAGCCCCGGGACTAGCGGGAGGGGTTTAATCTACGAGCAGTACTTC. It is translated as CASSPGTSGRGLIYEQYF.

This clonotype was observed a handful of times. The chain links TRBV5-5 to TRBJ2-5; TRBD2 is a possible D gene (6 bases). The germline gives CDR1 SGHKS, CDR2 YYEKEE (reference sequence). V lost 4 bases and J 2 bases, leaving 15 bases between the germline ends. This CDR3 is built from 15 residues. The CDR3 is CASSLWAGRQETQYF. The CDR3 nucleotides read TGTGCCAGCAGCCTTTGGGCGGGACGGCAAGAGACCCAGTACTTC.

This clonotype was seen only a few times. CDR3 sequence: CASSSGQPSPNQPQHF. CDR3 nucleotide sequence: TGTGCCAGCAGTTCGGGACAGCCCAGTCCAAATCAGCCCCAGCATTTT. This sequence joins TRBV27 and TRBJ1-5, with 7 positions matching TRBD1. The CDR3 loop spans 16 amino acids. V was clipped by 4 bases and J by 4 bases; unmatched bases: 10. Germline assignment: CDR1 MNHEY and CDR2 SMNVEV (reference sequence).

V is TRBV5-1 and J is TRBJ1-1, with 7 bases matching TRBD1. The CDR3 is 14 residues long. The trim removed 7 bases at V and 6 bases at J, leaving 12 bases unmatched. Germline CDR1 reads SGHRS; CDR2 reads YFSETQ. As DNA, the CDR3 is TGCGCCAGCGCTAGGAAGGGGGCTGGGGCTGAAGCTTTCTTT. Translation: CASARKGAGAEAFF.

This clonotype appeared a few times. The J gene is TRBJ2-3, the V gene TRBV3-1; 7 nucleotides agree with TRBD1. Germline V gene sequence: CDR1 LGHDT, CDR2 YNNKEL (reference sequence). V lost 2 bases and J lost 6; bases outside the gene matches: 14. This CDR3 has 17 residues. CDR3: CASSQKLGTAPGDTQYF. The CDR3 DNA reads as TGTGCCAGCAGCCAAAAACTCGGGACAGCCCCCGGCGATACGCAGTATTTT.

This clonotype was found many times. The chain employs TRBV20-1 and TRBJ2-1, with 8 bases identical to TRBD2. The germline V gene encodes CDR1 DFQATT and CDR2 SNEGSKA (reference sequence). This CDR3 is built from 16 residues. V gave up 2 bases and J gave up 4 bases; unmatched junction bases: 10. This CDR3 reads CSARPQAQRGYNEQFF. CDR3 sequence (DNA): TGCAGTGCTAGACCTCAAGCCCAGCGGGGGTACAATGAGCAGTTCTTC.

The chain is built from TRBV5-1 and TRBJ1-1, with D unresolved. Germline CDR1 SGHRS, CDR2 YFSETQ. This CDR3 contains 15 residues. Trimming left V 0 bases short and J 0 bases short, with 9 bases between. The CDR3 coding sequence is TGCGCCAGCAGCTTGGCCCGGGAATTGAACACTGAAGCTTTCTTT. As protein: CASSLARELNTEAFF.

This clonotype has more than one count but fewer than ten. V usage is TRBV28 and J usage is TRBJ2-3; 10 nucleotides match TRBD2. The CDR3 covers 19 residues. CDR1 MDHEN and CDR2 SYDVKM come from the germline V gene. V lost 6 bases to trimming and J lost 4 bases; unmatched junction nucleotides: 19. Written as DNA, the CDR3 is TGTGCCAGCAGCACCAACAGCCTAGCGGGGGAACTCAGGGCAGATACGCAGTATTTT. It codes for CASSTNSLAGELRADTQYF. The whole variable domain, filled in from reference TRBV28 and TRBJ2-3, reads DVKVTQSSRYLVKRTGEKVFLECVQDMDHENMFWYRQDPGLGLRLIYFSYDVKMKEKGDIPEGYSVSREKKERFSLILESASTNQTSMYLCASSTNSLAGELRADTQYFGPGTRLTVL.

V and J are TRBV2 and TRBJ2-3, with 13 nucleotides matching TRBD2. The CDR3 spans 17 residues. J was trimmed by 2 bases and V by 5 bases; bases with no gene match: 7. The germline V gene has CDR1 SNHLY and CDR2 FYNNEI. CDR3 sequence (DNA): TGTGCCAGCAGTCTTACCGGGACTAGCGGGGCCACAGATACGCAGTATTTT. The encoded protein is CASSLTGTSGATDTQYF.

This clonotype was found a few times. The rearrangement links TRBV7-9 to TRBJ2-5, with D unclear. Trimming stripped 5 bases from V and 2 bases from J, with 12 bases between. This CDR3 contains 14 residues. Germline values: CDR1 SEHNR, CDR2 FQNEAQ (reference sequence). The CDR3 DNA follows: TGTGCCAGCAGCAACTCGGAGATTCAAGAGACCCAGTACTTC. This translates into CASSNSEIQETQYF.

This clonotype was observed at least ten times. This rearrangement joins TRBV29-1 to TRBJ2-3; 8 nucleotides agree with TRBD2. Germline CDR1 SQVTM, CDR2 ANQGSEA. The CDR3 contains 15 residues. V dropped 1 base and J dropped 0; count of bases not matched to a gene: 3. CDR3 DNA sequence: TGCAGCGTTGAAGGAAGCGGGAGAAGCACAGATACGCAGTATTTT. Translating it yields CSVEGSGRSTDTQYF.

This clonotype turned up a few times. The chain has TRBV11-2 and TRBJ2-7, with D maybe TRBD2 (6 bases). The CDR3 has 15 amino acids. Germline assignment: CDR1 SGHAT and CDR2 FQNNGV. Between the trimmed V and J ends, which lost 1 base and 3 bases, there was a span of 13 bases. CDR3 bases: TGTGCCAGCAGCTTAGGCGTGGGGGGTTACTACGAGCAGTACGTC. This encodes CASSLGVGGYYEQYV.

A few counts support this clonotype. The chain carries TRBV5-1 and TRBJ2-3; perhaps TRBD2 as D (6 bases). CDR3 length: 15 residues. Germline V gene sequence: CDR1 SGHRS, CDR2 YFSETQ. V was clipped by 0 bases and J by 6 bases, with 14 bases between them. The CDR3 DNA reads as TGCGCCAGCAGCTTGGGTCAGGGCGGGATCGATACGCAGTATTTT. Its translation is CASSLGQGGIDTQYF.

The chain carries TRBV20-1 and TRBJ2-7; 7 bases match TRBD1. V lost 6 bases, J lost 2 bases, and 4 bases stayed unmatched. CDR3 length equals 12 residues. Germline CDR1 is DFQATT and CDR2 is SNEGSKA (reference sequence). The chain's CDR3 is CSAYRGAYEQYF. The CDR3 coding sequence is TGCAGTGCGTACAGGGGCGCCTACGAGCAGTACTTC.

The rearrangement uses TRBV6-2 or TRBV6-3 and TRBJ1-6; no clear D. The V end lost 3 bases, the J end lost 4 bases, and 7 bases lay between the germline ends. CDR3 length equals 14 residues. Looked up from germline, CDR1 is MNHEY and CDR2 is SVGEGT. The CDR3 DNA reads TGTGCCAGCAGTTATGTGGGATATAATTCACCCCTCCACTTT. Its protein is CASSYVGYNSPLHF.

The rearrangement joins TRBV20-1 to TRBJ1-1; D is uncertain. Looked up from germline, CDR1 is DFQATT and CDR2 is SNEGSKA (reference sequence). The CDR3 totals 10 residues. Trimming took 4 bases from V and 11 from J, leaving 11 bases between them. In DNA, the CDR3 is TGCAGTGCTACCGGAATGGGGGCTTTCTTT. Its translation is CSATGMGAFF.